This entry lists 12 T cell receptor beta chains sequenced from one sample in a study of T-cell reconstitution after alpha-beta-depleted transplantation in children. TCRbeta library construction was performed incorporating unique molecular identifiers. TCRdb independently ran MiXCR on the PCR reads; one entry per CDR3 protein. There are about 640,000 distinct CDR3 sequences in the sample; 10% to 15% occur only once, and 2.2% lies in the top ten. Sequencing was performed on PBMCs, mostly from graft donor cells, taken 360 days after TCRalphabeta/CD19-depleted stem cell transplant. Receptors originate from a male patient between 10 and 17 years old who had a stem cell transplant for acute myeloid leukemia, so the T cells may come from the graft donor.

The table lists this clonotype with many counts. This rearrangement joins TRBV7-2 to TRBJ2-7, with D unclear. Per the germline V gene, CDR1 is SGHTA and CDR2 is FQGNSA. This CDR3 spans 16 amino acids. V was clipped by 1 base and J by 4 bases, with 17 bases between them. For the CDR3, the DNA is TGTGCCAGCAGCTTAGAGGCGGAGTCTTTGCCTTACGAGCAGTACTTC. Protein: CASSLEAESLPYEQYF.

At least ten counts were recorded for this clonotype. The genes are TRBV5-6 and TRBJ2-5; D ambiguous. The CDR3 covers 13 residues. Germline-derived CDR1 and CDR2 are SGHDT and YYEEEE. V dropped 0 bases and J dropped 5 bases, with 8 bases sitting between them. For the CDR3, the DNA is TGTGCCAGCAGCTTGGTGATCGGGGAGACCCAGTACTTC. Translating gives CASSLVIGETQYF.

This clonotype was detected only a few times. V gene TRBV4-3 combines with J gene TRBJ2-1, with D possibly matching TRBD1 (11 bases). Between the trimmed V and J ends, which lost 2 bases and 4 bases, there was a span of 24 bases. The germline V gene encodes CDR1 LGHNA and CDR2 YSLEER. This CDR3 has 19 residues. CDR3 nucleotide sequence: TGCGCCAGCAGCCAACCGGGACAGGGGGGACTAGCGAGGTACAATGAGCAGTTCTTC. Encoded protein: CASSQPGQGGLARYNEQFF.

This clonotype was observed many times. The genes are TRBV29-1 and TRBJ2-7; a weak D match, TRBD2 (5 bases). The germline CDR1 and CDR2 sequences are SQVTM and ANQGSEA. V lost 0 bases and J lost 4, with 13 bases in between. The CDR3 contains 14 residues. CDR3 sequence: CSVEESSGVYEQYF. CDR3 coding DNA: TGCAGCGTTGAAGAATCCAGCGGCGTGTACGAGCAGTACTTC.

This clonotype was seen only a few times. This chain uses TRBV27 with TRBJ2-7; 9 positions match TRBD2. Losses at the gene ends were 3 bases for V and 6 bases for J; bases not matched to a gene: 9. There are 15 residues in the CDR3. Germline values: CDR1 MNHEY, CDR2 SMNVEV (reference sequence). CDR3 DNA sequence: TGTGCCAGCAGTTTTTTAATGCGGGAGGGCGGCGAGCAGTACTTC. Translating gives CASSFLMREGGEQYF.

The V call is TRBV28, the J call TRBJ2-7; D tentatively fits TRBD1 or TRBD2 (5 bases each). This CDR3 has 13 amino acids. Germline lookup yields CDR1 MDHEN and CDR2 SYDVKM. V dropped 7 bases and J dropped 1 base, with 11 bases sitting between them. CDR3 nucleotide sequence: TGTGCCAGCACCCCGGGACCTTCCTACGAGCAGTACTTC. Encoded protein: CASTPGPSYEQYF.

This clonotype came up many times. The chain employs TRBV19 and TRBJ2-2; D ambiguous. V gave up 0 bases and J gave up 0 bases, with 11 bases separating them. CDR1 is LNHDA, CDR2 SQIVND, per germline (reference sequence). The CDR3 length is 17 residues. CDR3 in amino acids: CASSIDRQAANTGELFF. In nucleotides, the CDR3 is TGTGCCAGTAGTATAGATCGGCAGGCCGCGAACACCGGGGAGCTGTTTTTT.

This clonotype has only a few counts. The chain joins TRBV20-1 to TRBJ2-1, with 11 bases lining up with TRBD2. CDR1 is DFQATT, CDR2 SNEGSKA, per germline (reference sequence). The CDR3 totals 18 residues. Losses at the gene ends were 5 bases for V and 4 bases for J; bases not matched to a gene: 16. CDR3 nucleotides: TGCAGTGCTCCTCTAGGTGGGACTAGCGGAGCTCATTACAATGAGCAGTTCTTC. Its translation is CSAPLGGTSGAHYNEQFF.

The chain is built from TRBV28 and TRBJ1-5; 7 nucleotides align to TRBD1. Per the germline V gene, CDR1 is MDHEN and CDR2 is SYDVKM. V dropped 2 bases and J dropped 7; count of bases not matched to a gene: 8. The CDR3 covers 15 residues. CDR3 amino acids: CASSLIEGARQPQHF. The CDR3 DNA is TGTGCCAGCAGTTTAATCGAGGGGGCGAGGCAGCCCCAGCATTTT.

In this sample, this clonotype turned up many times. The chain has TRBV6-5 and TRBJ1-1; D perhaps matches TRBD1 (6 bases). Trimming took off 0 bases at V and 3 bases at J, with 14 bases between the two ends. Germline CDR1 is MNHEY and CDR2 is SVGAGI. This CDR3 contains 16 residues. In DNA, the CDR3 is TGTGCCAGCAGTTACTCGACGCCCACAGGGTACACTGAAGCTTTCTTT. Its translation is CASSYSTPTGYTEAFF.

In this sample, this clonotype turned up a few times. The rearrangement links TRBV19 to TRBJ2-5; TRBD2 matches 8 bases. With V trimmed by 8 bases and J by 3 bases, 8 bases remained unmatched. The germline V gene encodes CDR1 LNHDA and CDR2 SQIVND (reference sequence). This CDR3 is 14 amino acids long. CDR3 sequence: CASRSELAEETQYF. CDR3 nucleotide sequence: TGTGCCAGTCGGTCGGAACTAGCGGAAGAGACCCAGTACTTC.

There are many counts of this clonotype. The CDR3 bases are TGCAGTGCTAGAAATAGCGGGAGTCGTAATGAGCAGTTCTTC. Its translation is CSARNSGSRNEQFF. The chain has TRBV20-1 and TRBJ2-1, with TRBD2 matching over 9 bases. V was pared by 2 bases and J by 7 bases, with 6 bases of the junction left unmatched. Germline assignment: CDR1 DFQATT and CDR2 SNEGSKA (reference sequence). The CDR3 sequence is 14 residues long.